This TCR beta chain came from a study of blood T cell repertoires in COVID-19. TCRdb keeps only in-frame clones here, not all; method: immunoSEQ multiplex PCR. The sample carries fewer than 200,000 clones, about 90% recorded once. V shed 5 bases and J 3 bases; nucleotides not matched to a gene: 4. This CDR3 comprises 13 residues. The germline gives CDR1 GTSNPN, CDR2 SVGIG (reference sequence). This chain connects TRBV30 to TRBJ2-7; TRBD1 matches 10 bases. The clonotype comes from a human donor with acute COVID-19. The donor label of this sample is uncertain. The sample was PBMCs or T cells enriched from blood (not recorded which). This CDR3 reads CAWGGTGDYEQYF. The CDR3 region has the DNA TGTGCCTGGGGCGGGACAGGGGACTACGAGCAGTACTTC.